The 5 T cell receptor beta chains below come from one sample, sequenced in a study of human T cells and chemical hapten exposure. TCRdb re-derived calls from the RACE reads in MiXCR, one entry per CDR3 protein. Altogether 20,000 to 30,000 distinct CDR3 sequences are present, around 10% being singletons, with the ten largest covering approximately 6.3%. Indicated time point: patch test 2, 6 weeks after DPC sensitization. Sample treatment: therapeutic diphenylcyclopropenone sensitization with weekly scalp DPC. The sequencing here drew on whole blood, taken in connection with sensitization to the hapten diphenylcyclopropenone (DPC). Receptors were obtained from a man between 25 and 39 years old with alopecia areata. Some clones in this sample may be carry-over from other donors' samples.

The chain couples TRBV7-6 to TRBJ1-1, with D hard to call. The CDR3 contains 15 residues. Germline V CDR1 and CDR2: SGHVS, FNYEAQ. The ends were cut back, 1 base at V and 1 base at J, with 10 bases in the middle. Here the CDR3 reads CASSLGLAGNTEAFF. For the CDR3, the DNA is TGTGCCAGCAGCTTAGGGTTGGCGGGGAACACTGAAGCTTTCTTT.

This clonotype was seen at least ten times. Sequence at one end of the junction differs from germline and may be a read error. This rearrangement joins TRBV7-7 to TRBJ2-3; 7 nucleotides align to TRBD1. Germline V gives CDR1 SSHAT, CDR2 FNYEAQ (reference sequence). The CDR3 is 15 residues long. The CDR3 DNA follows: TGTGCTAGCAGCCTCGATACAGGGGGCACAGATACGCAGTATTTT. As protein: CASSLDTGGTDTQYF.

In this sample, this clonotype turned up a few times. Here the CDR3 reads CASSSGQGDMKTQYF. DNA of the CDR3: TGTGCCAGCAGTTCCGGACAGGGGGATATGAAGACCCAGTACTTC. The chain employs TRBV27 and TRBJ2-5, with 10 bases that match TRBD1. V trimming: 4 bases; J trimming: 6 bases; junction bases outside the gene matches: 8. CDR1 MNHEY and CDR2 SMNVEV come from the germline V gene (reference sequence). The CDR3 extends over 15 amino acids.

This clonotype was found many times. The gene calls are TRBV7-2 and TRBJ1-5; D unclear. Trimming removed 0 bases from V and 7 bases from J, with 10 bases in between. Germline CDR1 SGHTA, CDR2 FQGNSA. The CDR3 runs 14 residues. The CDR3 loop reads CASSLATARQPQHF. CDR3 nucleotides: TGTGCCAGCAGCTTAGCCACAGCAAGACAGCCCCAGCATTTT.

This clonotype was observed a few times. V is TRBV11-2 and J is TRBJ2-2; D call uncertain. This CDR3 is 15 amino acids long. The germline CDR1 and CDR2 sequences are SGHAT and FQNNGV. Deletions cut 5 bases from V and 1 base from J, with 11 bases between. CDR3: CASSLFSRNTGELFF. The CDR3 DNA is TGTGCCAGCAGCCTCTTCAGTCGGAACACCGGGGAGCTGTTTTTT.